Below are 17 T cell receptor beta chains sequenced from a single sample in a study of quantifying T cell responses using KT2 cells. Whole-study context: RNA was reverse transcribed with TCR alpha and beta constant-region primers.

Each cDNA got a UMI-containing oligo ligated at its 3' end. An equimolar mix of RC1.1 and RC1.2 primed the beta chain across TRBC1 and TRBC2. TCRdb re-analysed the UMI-ligation and nested PCR reads in MiXCR, keeping a single row per CDR3 protein. The sample lists fewer than 40,000 distinct CDR3 sequences; 6% to 8% were seen once. Specimen: PBMCs spiked with cells of the T cell clone KT2. The receptor set was obtained from a human donor.

This clonotype was observed many times. V and J are TRBV12-3 or TRBV12-4 and TRBJ1-1, with D unclear. The ends were cut back, 7 bases at V and 3 bases at J, with 12 bases in the middle. This CDR3 has 13 residues. The CDR3 coding sequence is TGTGCCAGCACCGACCTTACCGACACTGAAGCTTTCTTT. Translation: CASTDLTDTEAFF.

The J gene is TRBJ2-3, the V gene TRBV4-2, with TRBD2 identical over 11 bases. Germline lookup yields CDR1 LGHNA and CDR2 YNFKEQ. There are 16 residues in the CDR3. J gave up 2 bases and V 2 bases, and 3 bases lay outside the gene matches. Written as DNA, the CDR3 is TGTGCCAGCAGCCAACTAGCGGGGGGCACCACAGATACGCAGTATTTT. This codes for CASSQLAGGTTDTQYF.

In its sample, this clonotype was seen a few times. The gene calls are TRBV4-1 and TRBJ2-2; unclear D gene. The CDR3 totals 16 residues. Per germline, CDR1 MGHRA and CDR2 YSYEKL. V lost 3 bases and J 0 bases, leaving 11 bases between the germline ends. The DNA for the CDR3 is TGCGCCAGCAGCCACCCTTCGGGTCCGAACACCGGGGAGCTGTTTTTT. Translating gives CASSHPSGPNTGELFF.

This clonotype was picked up many times. The J gene is TRBJ2-7, the V gene TRBV11-3; maybe TRBD1 (6 bases). CDR1 and CDR2 (germline): SGHNT, YENEEA. The CDR3 loop spans 11 amino acids. V lost 5 bases to trimming and J lost 6 bases, with 8 bases between them. The CDR3 sequence is CASSQGGEQYF. CDR3 in DNA: TGTGCCAGCAGCCAAGGGGGCGAGCAGTACTTC.

This clonotype was observed at least ten times. The rearrangement joins TRBV20-1 to TRBJ2-7; unclear D gene. The length of the CDR3 is 11 residues. V dropped 3 bases and J dropped 4 bases, with 7 bases sitting between them. Germline V gives CDR1 DFQATT, CDR2 SNEGSKA (reference sequence). CDR3 nucleotides: TGCAGTGCTAGGTTGGGGTACGAGCAGTACTTC. Its protein is CSARLGYEQYF.

This clonotype has more than one count but fewer than ten. In nucleotides, the CDR3 is TGTGCCAGCTCTGGAAACTATGGCTACACCTTC. This encodes CASSGNYGYTF. This sequence joins TRBV2 and TRBJ1-2; D is undetermined. Looked up from germline, CDR1 is SNHLY and CDR2 is FYNNEI. The CDR3 runs 11 residues. Trimming shortened V by 8 bases and J by 2 bases, and 6 bases separated the two germline ends.

The table lists this clonotype with many counts. This chain uses TRBV6-5 with TRBJ2-1, with 7 bases identical to TRBD2. J gave up 5 bases and V 6 bases, and 7 bases lay outside the gene matches. This CDR3 region has 14 residues. Germline CDR1 is MNHEY and CDR2 is SVGAGI. The chain's CDR3 is CASRRAGRNNEQFF. The CDR3 coding sequence is TGTGCCAGCAGGCGAGCGGGAAGGAACAATGAGCAGTTCTTC.

The chain combines TRBV6-2 or TRBV6-3 with TRBJ2-1; TRBD2 matches 8 bases. The CDR3 contains 15 residues. Unmatched junction bases numbered 8, after V lost 2 bases and J lost 8 bases. Germline V CDR1 and CDR2: MNHEY, SVGEGT. The CDR3 spells CASSYPTGLADEQFF. The CDR3 DNA follows: TGTGCCAGCAGTTACCCCACAGGACTAGCCGATGAGCAGTTCTTC.

This clonotype was detected many times. The chain uses TRBV12-3 or TRBV12-4 and TRBJ1-1, with D uncertain. This CDR3 comprises 16 residues. V lost 6 bases, J lost 5 bases, and 22 bases lay in between. The CDR3: CASRSFGRPGRTEAFF. The CDR3 DNA reads as TGTGCCAGCAGGAGCTTCGGACGACCCGGGAGGACTGAAGCTTTCTTT.

This clonotype was observed a handful of times. The CDR3 loop is CASSRAPGHNEYF. In DNA, the CDR3 is TGTGCCAGTAGCCGCGCCCCGGGACACAACGAGTACTTC. The V gene is TRBV19, the J gene TRBJ2-7; D is possibly TRBD1 (6 bases). There are 13 residues in the CDR3. The germline CDR1 and CDR2 sequences are LNHDA and SQIVND (reference sequence). The V end lost 6 bases, the J end lost 11 bases, and 20 bases lay between the germline ends.

This clonotype was observed many times. V is TRBV11-2 and J is TRBJ1-3, with D maybe TRBD1 (5 bases). The V gene lost 3 bases and the J gene lost 1 base, with 10 bases spanning the gap. Germline lookup yields CDR1 SGHAT and CDR2 FQNNGV. This CDR3 spans 15 amino acids. The CDR3 loop is CASSLDNPSGNTIYF. As DNA, the CDR3 is TGTGCCAGCAGCTTGGACAACCCATCTGGAAACACCATATATTTT.

This clonotype was counted many times. The rearrangement joins TRBV12-3 or TRBV12-4 to TRBJ1-1; 7 bases are a match to TRBD1. The V segment lost 6 bases and the J segment 3 bases; nucleotides outside the gene matches: 7. The CDR3 is 14 amino acids. CDR3 protein: CASRPTGVHTEAFF. CDR3 DNA: TGTGCCAGCAGGCCTACAGGGGTTCACACTGAAGCTTTCTTT.

This clonotype has more than one count but fewer than ten. The CDR3 nucleotides are TGTGCCAGCAGTCCGGGACAGGGGGCTCGGGGCTACACCTTC. As protein: CASSPGQGARGYTF. The chain recombines TRBV12-3 or TRBV12-4 with TRBJ1-2; TRBD1 aligns across 12 bases. The CDR3 length is 14 residues. V shed 5 bases, J shed 8 bases, and the junction held 6 bases outside the gene matches.

About this clonotype: This may come from a read error, since a much larger clone is one base off. The CDR3 ends on some other residue instead of the conserved phenylalanine or tryptophan, so this is likely a read error. The CDR3 nucleotides read TGCAGCGTTTTACGTAGCGGGGGTTCCAACGAGCAGTACCTC. Its translation: CSVLRSGGSNEQYL. The genes are TRBV29-1 and TRBJ2-7, with 9 bases identical to TRBD2. This CDR3 is built from 14 residues. The V and J ends lost 5 bases and 5 bases, in that order; junction bases with no gene match: 10. CDR1 SQVTM and CDR2 ANQGSEA come from the germline V gene.

This clonotype has just a few counts. For the CDR3, the DNA is TGTGCCAGCAGGGATTACAGGGGGAGGGCAGATACGCAGTATTTT. This encodes CASRDYRGRADTQYF. The chain links TRBV12-3 or TRBV12-4 to TRBJ2-3, with a weak D call TRBD1 (8 bases). V lost 6 bases, J lost 4 bases, and 17 bases lay in between. CDR3 length: 15 residues.

The table lists this clonotype with many counts. CDR3 region: CASSLALAFDNSPLHF. The CDR3 nucleotides are TGTGCCAGCAGCTTAGCGCTCGCATTCGATAATTCACCCCTCCACTTT. This chain joins TRBV7-8 and TRBJ1-6; no firm D call. Germline CDR1 and CDR2: SGHVS and FQNEAQ. Between the trimmed V and J ends, which lost 0 bases and 5 bases, there was a span of 11 bases. CDR3 length: 16 residues.

This clonotype was seen many times. This chain links TRBV3-1 with TRBJ2-7; 7 nucleotides align to TRBD1. The CDR3 covers 17 residues. The trim removed 5 bases at V and 2 bases at J, leaving 15 bases unmatched. CDR1 is LGHDT, CDR2 YNNKEL, per germline (reference sequence). Here the CDR3 reads CASSSKVTGTDTYEQYF. The CDR3 DNA follows: TGTGCCAGCAGCTCGAAAGTTACCGGGACAGATACCTACGAGCAGTACTTC.